This TCR beta chain was captured by sequencing in a study of T cell responses to AZD1222 COVID-19 vaccine. Study findings and constraints: Among those given AZD1222, only five or six were seropositive at baseline. Within unmutated variant regions lay the reported targets of nearly half of spike-specific TCRs. White British donors predominated, females outnumbered males, and clonal diversity was possibly underestimated.

Some second doses came at about 4 weeks and others at about 12 weeks; these were pooled. Per the germline V gene, CDR1 is SGHRS and CDR2 is YFSETQ. This CDR3 spans 15 amino acids. V was shortened by 0 bases and J by 2 bases, with 12 bases between the two germline ends. This clone was counted a single time. What it binds is not known. Sequencing used immunoSEQ multiplex PCR; TCRdb keeps in-frame clones, though not all of them. This sample yields some 170,000 clones, of which around 92% are seen a single time; around 1% belongs to the top ten. The gene calls are TRBV5-1 and TRBJ2-7; D gene ambiguous. This sequence originates from an adult who received the AZD1222 COVID-19 vaccine. This specimen consisted of peripheral blood, obtained 28 days after the second AZD1222 dose. The DNA for the CDR3 is TGCGCCAGCAGCTTGGTACGAGAGATTACCTACGAGCAGTACTTC. Amino acid sequence: CASSLVREITYEQYF.